This T cell receptor (beta chain) was captured in a study of blood T cells in healthy people across ages. This clonotype was found many times. Trimming removed 6 bases from V and 0 bases from J, with 9 bases in between. The length of the CDR3 is 13 residues. Germline values: CDR1 MNHEY, CDR2 SVGAGI. A J-beta primer mix and a sample-barcoded 5' primer were used in a second PCR of roughly 7 to 12 cycles. TCRdb reprocessed the 5' RACE reads via MiXCR and lists one record per CDR3 protein. The table has 710,000 or so distinct CDR3 sequences, 32% seen once. This receptor was taken from a woman aged 80 or over in good health. The sample taken for sequencing was blood. The chain employs TRBV6-5 and TRBJ2-7; no clear D gene. CDR3 bases: TGTGCCAGCAGAGCAGGTGGCTCCTACGAGCAGTACTTC. This translates into CASRAGGSYEQYF.